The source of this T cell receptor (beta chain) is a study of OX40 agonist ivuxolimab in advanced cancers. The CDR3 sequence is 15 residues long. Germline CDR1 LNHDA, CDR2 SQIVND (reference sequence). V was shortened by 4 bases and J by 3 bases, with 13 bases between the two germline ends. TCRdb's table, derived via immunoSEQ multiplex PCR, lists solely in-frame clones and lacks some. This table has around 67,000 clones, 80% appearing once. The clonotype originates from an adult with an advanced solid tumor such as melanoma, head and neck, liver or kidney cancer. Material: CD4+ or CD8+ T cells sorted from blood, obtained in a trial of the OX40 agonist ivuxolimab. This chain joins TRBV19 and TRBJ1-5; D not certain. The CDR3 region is CASSTDAGNNQPQHF. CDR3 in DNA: TGTGCCAGTAGTACGGACGCGGGGAACAATCAGCCCCAGCATTTT.